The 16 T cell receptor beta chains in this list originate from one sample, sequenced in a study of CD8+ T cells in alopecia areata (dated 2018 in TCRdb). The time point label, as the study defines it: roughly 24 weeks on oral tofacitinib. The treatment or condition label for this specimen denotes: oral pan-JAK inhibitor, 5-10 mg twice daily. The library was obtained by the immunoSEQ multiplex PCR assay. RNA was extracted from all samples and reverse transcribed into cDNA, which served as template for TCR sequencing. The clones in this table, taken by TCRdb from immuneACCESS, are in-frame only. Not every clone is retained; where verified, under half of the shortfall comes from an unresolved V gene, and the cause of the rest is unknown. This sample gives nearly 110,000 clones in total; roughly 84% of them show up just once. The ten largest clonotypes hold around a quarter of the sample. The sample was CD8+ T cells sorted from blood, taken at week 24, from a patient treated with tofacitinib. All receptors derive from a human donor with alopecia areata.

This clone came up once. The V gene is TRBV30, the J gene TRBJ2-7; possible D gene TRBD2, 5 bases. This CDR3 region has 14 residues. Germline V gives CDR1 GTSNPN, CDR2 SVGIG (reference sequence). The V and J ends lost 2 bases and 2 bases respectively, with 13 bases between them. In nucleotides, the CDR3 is TGTGCCTGGAGTCGAATAGCGCGGGCCTACGAGCAGTACTTC. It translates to CAWSRIARAYEQYF.

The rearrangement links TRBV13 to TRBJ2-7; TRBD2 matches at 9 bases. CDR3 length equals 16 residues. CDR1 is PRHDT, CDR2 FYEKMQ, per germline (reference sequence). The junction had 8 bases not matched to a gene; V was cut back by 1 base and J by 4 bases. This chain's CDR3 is CASSLVPSGGLYEQYF. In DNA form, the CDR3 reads TGTGCCAGCAGCTTAGTCCCGAGCGGGGGGCTATACGAGCAGTACTTC.

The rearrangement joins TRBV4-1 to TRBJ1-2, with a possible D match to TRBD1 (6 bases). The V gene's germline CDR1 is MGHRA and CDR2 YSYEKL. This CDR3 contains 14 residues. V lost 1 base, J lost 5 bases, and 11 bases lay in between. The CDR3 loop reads CASSQVGGAYGYTF. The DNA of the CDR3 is TGCGCCAGCAGCCAAGTAGGGGGGGCATATGGCTACACCTTC.

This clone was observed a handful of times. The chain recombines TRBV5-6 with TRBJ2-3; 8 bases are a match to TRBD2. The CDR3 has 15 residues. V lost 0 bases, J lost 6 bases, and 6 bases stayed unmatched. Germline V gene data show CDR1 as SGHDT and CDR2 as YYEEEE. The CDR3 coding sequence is TGTGCCAGCAGCTTGGGTGTTAGCGGGGCCGATACGCAGTATTTT. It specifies CASSLGVSGADTQYF. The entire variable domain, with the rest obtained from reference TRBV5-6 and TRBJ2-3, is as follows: DAGVTQSPTHLIKTRGQQVTLRCSPKSGHDTVSWYQQALGQGPQFIFQYYEEEERQRGNFPDRFSGHQFPNYSSELNVNALLLGDSALYLCASSLGVSGADTQYFGPGTRLTVL.

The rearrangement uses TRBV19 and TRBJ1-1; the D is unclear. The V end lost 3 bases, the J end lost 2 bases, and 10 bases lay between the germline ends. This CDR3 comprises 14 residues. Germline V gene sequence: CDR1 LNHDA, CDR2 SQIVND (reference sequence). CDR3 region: CASSIEGFNTEAFF. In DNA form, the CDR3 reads TGTGCCAGTAGTATTGAGGGTTTCAACACTGAAGCTTTCTTT.

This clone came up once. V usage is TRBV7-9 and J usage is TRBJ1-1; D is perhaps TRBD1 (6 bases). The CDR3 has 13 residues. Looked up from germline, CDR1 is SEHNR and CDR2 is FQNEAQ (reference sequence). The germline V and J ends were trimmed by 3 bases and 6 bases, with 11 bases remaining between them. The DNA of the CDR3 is TGTGCCAGCAGCTTTACAGGGTACCCTGAAGCTTTCTTT. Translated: CASSFTGYPEAFF.

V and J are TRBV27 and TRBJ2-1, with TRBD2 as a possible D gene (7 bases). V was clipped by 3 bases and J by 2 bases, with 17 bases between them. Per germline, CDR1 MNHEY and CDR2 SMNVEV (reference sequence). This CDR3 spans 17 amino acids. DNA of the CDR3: TGTGCCAGCAGTTTTGTGGGTGGCGGGGGCCCCTACAATGAGCAGTTCTTC. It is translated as CASSFVGGGGPYNEQFF.

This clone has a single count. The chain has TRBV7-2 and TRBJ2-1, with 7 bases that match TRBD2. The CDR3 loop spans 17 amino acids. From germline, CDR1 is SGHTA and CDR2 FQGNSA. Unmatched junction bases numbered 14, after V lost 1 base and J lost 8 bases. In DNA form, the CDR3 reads TGTGCCAGCAGCTTAGGAGGACTAGAGTTCACAGGTGATGAGCAGTTCTTC. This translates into CASSLGGLEFTGDEQFF.

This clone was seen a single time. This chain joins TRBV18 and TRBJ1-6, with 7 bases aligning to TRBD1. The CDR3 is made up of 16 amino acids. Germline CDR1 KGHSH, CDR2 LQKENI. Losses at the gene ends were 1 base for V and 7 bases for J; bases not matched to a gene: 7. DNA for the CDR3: TGTGCCAGCTCACCACGGGGGCGAGGGGGCAATTCACCCCTCCACTTT. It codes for CASSPRGRGGNSPLHF.

CDR3 protein: CASSFRDRVQETQYF. The CDR3 region has the DNA TGTGCCAGCAGCTTTCGGGACAGGGTACAAGAGACCCAGTACTTC. The rearrangement links TRBV5-4 to TRBJ2-5, with 9 bases that match TRBD1. V lost 2 bases to trimming and J lost 2 bases; unmatched junction nucleotides: 4. CDR1 SGHNT and CDR2 YYREEE come from the germline V gene (reference sequence). The CDR3 is made up of 15 amino acids.

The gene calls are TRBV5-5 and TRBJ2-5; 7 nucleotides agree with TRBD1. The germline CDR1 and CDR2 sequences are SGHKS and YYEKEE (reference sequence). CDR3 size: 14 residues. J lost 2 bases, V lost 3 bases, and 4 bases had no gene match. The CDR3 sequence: CASSYGTVQETQYF. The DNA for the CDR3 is TGTGCCAGCAGCTACGGGACAGTACAAGAGACCCAGTACTTC. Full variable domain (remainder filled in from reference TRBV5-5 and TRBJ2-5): DAGVTQSPTHLIKTRGQQVTLRCSPISGHKSVSWYQQVLGQGPQFIFQYYEKEERGRGNFPDRFSARQFPNYSSELNVNALLLGDSALYLCASSYGTVQETQYFGPGTRLLVL.

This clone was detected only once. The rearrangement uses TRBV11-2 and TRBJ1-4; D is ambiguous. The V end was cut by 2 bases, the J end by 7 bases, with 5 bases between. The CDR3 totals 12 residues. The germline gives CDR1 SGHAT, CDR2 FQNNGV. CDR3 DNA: TGTGCCAGCAGCTTAAGTAGTGAAAAACTGTTTTTT. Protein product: CASSLSSEKLFF.

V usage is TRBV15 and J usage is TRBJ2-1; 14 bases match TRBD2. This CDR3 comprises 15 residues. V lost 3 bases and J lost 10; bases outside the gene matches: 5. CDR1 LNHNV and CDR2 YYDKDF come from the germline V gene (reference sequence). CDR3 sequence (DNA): TGTGCCACCAGCAGTAGGGGACTAGCGGGGGCGGAGCAGTTCTTC. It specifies CATSSRGLAGAEQFF. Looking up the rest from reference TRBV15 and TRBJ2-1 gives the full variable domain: DAMVIQNPRYQVTQFGKPVTLSCSQTLNHNVMYWYQQKSSQAPKLLFHYYDKDFNNEADTPDNFQSRRPNTSFCFLDIRSPGLGDTAMYLCATSSRGLAGAEQFFGPGTRLTVL.

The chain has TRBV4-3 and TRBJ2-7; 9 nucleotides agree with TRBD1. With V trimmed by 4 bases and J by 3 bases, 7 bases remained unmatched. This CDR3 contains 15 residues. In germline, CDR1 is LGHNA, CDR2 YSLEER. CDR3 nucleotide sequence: TGCGCCAGCAGCCGAGGGACAGGGCTTATCTACGAGCAGTACTTC. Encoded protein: CASSRGTGLIYEQYF.

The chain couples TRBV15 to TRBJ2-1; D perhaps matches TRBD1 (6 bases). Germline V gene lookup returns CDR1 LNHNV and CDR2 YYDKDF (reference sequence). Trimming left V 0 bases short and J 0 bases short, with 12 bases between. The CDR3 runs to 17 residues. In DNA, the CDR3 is TGTGCCACCAGCAGAGAGGGACACTTGAACTCCTACAATGAGCAGTTCTTC. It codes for CATSREGHLNSYNEQFF. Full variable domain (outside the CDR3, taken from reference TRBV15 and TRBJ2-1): DAMVIQNPRYQVTQFGKPVTLSCSQTLNHNVMYWYQQKSSQAPKLLFHYYDKDFNNEADTPDNFQSRRPNTSFCFLDIRSPGLGDTAMYLCATSREGHLNSYNEQFFGPGTRLTVL.

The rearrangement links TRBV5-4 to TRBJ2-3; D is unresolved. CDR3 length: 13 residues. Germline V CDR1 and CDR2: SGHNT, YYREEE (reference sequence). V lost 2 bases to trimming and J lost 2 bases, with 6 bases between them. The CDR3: CASSLWATDTQYF. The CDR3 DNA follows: TGTGCCAGCAGCTTATGGGCCACAGATACGCAGTATTTT.